This T cell receptor (beta chain) was documented in a study of CD8 T cells in ankylosing spondylitis. Study-wide results and caveats: As reported, disease-linked clones showed significant enrichment in matched ankylosing spondylitis synovial fluid. A motif in TCR beta, a set of under ten highly homologous variants, appeared characteristic of ankylosing spondylitis blood.

TCRdb independently ran MiXCR on the 5' RACE reads; one entry per CDR3 protein. The sample has 390,000 or so distinct CDR3 sequences; under 25% are singletons. A few counts support this clonotype. Its antigen is undetermined. This TCR was recovered from a male donor with ankylosing spondylitis. Sequenced input: blood, either unsorted or a sorted T cell fraction (not recorded which).

The CDR3 here is CSVEIAGGPGNEQFF. CDR3 coding DNA: TGCAGCGTGGAAATAGCGGGAGGGCCTGGGAATGAGCAGTTCTTC. The V and J genes are TRBV29-1 and TRBJ2-1; 11 nucleotides match TRBD2. Losses at the gene ends were 6 bases for V and 7 bases for J; bases not matched to a gene: 11. Germline assignment: CDR1 SQVTM and CDR2 ANQGSEA. CDR3 length equals 15 residues.